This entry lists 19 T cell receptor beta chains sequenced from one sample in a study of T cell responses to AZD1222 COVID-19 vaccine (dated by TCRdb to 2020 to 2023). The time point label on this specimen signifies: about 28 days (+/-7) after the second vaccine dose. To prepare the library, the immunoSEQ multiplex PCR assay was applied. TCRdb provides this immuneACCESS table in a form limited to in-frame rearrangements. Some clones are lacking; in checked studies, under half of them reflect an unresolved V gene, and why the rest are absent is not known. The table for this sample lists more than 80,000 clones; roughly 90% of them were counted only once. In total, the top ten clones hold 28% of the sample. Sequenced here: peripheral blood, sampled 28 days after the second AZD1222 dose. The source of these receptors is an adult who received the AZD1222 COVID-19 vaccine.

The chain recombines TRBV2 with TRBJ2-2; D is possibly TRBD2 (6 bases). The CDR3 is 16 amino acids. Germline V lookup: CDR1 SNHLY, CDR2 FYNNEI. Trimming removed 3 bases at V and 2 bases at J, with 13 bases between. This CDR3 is CASSEYSGPNTGELFF. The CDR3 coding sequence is TGTGCCAGCAGTGAGTACAGCGGGCCTAACACCGGGGAGCTGTTTTTT. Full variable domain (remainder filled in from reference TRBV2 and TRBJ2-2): EPEVTQTPSHQVTQMGQEVILRCVPISNHLYFYWYRQILGQKVEFLVSFYNNEISEKSEIFDDQFSVERPDGSNFTLKIRSTKLEDSAMYFCASSEYSGPNTGELFFGEGSRLTVL.

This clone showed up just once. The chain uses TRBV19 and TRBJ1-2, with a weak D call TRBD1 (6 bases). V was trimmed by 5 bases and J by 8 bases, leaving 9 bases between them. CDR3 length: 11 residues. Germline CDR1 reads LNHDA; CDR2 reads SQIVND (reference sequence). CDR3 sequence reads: CASSPGVGYTF. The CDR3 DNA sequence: TGTGCCAGTAGTCCAGGGGTCGGCTACACCTTC.

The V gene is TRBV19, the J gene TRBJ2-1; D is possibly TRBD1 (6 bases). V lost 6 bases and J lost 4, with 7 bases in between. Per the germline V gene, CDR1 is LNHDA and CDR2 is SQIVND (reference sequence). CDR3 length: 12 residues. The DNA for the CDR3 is TGTGCCAGTAGGCAGGGGTACAATGAGCAGTTCTTC. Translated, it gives CASRQGYNEQFF.

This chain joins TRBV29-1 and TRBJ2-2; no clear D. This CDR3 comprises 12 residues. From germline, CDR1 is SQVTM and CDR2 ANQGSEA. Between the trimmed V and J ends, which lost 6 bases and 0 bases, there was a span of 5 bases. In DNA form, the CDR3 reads TGCAGCGTCGTTACGAACACCGGGGAGCTGTTTTTT. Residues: CSVVTNTGELFF.

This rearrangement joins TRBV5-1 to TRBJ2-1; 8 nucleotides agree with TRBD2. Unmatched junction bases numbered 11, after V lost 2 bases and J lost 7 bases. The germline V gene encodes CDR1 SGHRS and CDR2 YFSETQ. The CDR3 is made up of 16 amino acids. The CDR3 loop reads CASSFVSSGSVNEQFF. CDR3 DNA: TGCGCCAGCAGCTTCGTTTCGAGCGGGAGCGTAAATGAGCAGTTCTTC. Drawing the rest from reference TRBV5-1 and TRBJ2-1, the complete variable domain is KAGVTQTPRYLIKTRGQQVTLSCSPISGHRSVSWYQQTPGQGLQFLFEYFSETQRNKGNFPGRFSGRQFSNSRSEMNVSTLELGDSALYLCASSFVSSGSVNEQFFGPGTRLTVL.

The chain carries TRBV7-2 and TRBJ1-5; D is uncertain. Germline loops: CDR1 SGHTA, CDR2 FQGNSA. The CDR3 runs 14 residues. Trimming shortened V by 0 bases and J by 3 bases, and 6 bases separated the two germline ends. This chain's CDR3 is CASSLAAPNQPQHF. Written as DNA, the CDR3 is TGTGCCAGCAGCTTAGCTGCGCCCAATCAGCCCCAGCATTTT.

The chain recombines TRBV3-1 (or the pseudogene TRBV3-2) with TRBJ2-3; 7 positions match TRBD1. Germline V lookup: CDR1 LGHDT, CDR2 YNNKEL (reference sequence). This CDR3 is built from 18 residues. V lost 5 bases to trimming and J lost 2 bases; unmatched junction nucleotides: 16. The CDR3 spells CASSGKGTATLSTDTQYF. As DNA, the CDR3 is TGTGCCAGCAGCGGCAAAGGGACAGCAACTCTTTCCACAGATACGCAGTATTTT.

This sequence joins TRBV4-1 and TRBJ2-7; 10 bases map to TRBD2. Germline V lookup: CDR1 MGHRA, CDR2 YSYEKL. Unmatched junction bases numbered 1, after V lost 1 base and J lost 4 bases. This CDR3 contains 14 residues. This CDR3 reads CASSQATSGYEQYF. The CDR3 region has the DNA TGCGCCAGCAGCCAAGCGACTAGCGGGTACGAGCAGTACTTC.

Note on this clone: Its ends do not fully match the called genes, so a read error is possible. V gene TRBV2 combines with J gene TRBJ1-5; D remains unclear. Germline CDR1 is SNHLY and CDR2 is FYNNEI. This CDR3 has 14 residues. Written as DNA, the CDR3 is TGTGCCAGCAGGGAAGGACGGGTAAATCAGCCCCAGCATTTT. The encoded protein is CASREGRVNQPQHF.

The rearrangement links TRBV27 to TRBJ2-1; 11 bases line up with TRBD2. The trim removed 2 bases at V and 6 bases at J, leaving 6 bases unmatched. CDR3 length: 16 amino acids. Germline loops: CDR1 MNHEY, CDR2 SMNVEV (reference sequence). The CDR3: CASSLGGTSGFNEQFF. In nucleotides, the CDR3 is TGTGCCAGCAGTTTAGGGGGGACTAGCGGATTCAATGAGCAGTTCTTC.

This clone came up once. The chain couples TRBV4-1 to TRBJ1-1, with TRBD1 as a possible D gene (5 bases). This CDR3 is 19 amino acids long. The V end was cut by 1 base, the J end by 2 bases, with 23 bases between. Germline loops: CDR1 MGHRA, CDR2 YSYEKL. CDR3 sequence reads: CASSQGAGQFNRKNTEAFF. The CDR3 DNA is TGCGCCAGCAGCCAAGGGGCGGGGCAATTCAATCGCAAAAACACTGAAGCTTTCTTT.

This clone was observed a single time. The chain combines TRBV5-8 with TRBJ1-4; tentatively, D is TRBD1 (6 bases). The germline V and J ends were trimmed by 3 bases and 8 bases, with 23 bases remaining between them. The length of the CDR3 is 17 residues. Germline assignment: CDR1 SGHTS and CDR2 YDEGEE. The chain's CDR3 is CASSSGQWRRPGEKLFF. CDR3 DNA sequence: TGTGCCAGCAGCTCCGGACAGTGGAGGCGGCCCGGGGAAAAACTGTTTTTT.

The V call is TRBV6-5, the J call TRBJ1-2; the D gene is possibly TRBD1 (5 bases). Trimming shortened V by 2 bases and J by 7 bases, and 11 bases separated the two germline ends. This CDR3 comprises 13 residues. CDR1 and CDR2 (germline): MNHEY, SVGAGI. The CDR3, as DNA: TGTGCCAGCAGTTACGGCCCTGGGGGTGGCTACACCTTC. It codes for CASSYGPGGGYTF.

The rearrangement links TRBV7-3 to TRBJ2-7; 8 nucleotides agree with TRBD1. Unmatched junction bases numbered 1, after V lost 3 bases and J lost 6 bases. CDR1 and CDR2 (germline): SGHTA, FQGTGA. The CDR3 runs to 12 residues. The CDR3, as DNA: TGTGCCAGCAGCTTCGGGACAGGCGAGCAGTACTTC. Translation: CASSFGTGEQYF.

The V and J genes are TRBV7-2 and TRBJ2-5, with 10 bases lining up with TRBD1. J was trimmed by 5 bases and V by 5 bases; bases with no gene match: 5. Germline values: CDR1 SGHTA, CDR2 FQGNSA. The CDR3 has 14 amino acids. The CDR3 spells CASSQGTGAETQYF. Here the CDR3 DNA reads TGTGCCAGCAGCCAAGGGACAGGGGCGGAGACCCAGTACTTC.

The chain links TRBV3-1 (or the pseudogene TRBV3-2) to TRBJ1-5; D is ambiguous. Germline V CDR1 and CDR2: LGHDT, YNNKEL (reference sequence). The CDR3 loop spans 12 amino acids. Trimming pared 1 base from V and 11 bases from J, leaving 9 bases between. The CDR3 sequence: CASSQGALAQHF. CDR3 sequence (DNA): TGTGCCAGCAGCCAAGGGGCCCTTGCCCAGCATTTT.

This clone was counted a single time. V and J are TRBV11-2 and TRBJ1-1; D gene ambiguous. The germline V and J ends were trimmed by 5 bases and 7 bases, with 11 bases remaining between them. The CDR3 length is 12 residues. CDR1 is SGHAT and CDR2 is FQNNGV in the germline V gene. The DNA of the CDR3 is TGTGCCAGCAGCCCAACGGTTGGTGAAGCTTTCTTT. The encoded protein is CASSPTVGEAFF.

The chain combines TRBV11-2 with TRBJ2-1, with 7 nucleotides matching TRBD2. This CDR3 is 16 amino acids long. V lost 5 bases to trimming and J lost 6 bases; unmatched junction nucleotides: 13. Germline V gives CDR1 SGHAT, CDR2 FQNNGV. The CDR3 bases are TGTGCCAGCAGCGTCCTGCATGCTGGCGGGAGCAATGAGCAGTTCTTC. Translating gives CASSVLHAGGSNEQFF.

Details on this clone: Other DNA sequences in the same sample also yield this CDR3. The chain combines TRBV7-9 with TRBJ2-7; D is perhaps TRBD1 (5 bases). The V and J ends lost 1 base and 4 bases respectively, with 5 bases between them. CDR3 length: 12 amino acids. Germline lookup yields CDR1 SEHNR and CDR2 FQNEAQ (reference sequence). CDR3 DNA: TGTGCCAGCAGCTTAGGGACATACGAGCAGTACTTC. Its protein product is CASSLGTYEQYF.